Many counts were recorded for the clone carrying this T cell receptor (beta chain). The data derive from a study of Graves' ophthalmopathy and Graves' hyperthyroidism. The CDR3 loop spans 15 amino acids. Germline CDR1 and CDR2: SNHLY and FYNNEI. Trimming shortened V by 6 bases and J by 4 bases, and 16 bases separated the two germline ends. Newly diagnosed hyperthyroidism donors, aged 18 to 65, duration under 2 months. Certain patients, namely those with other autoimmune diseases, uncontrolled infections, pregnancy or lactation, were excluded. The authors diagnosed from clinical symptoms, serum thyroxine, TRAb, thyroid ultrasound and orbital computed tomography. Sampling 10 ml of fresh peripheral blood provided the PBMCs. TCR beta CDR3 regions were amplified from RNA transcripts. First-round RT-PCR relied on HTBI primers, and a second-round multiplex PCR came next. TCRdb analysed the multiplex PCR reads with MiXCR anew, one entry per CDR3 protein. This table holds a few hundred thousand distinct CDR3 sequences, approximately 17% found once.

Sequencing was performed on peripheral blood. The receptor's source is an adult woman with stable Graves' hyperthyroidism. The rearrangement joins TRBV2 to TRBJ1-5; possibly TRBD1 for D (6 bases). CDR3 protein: CASSAGAAGNQPQHF. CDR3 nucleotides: TGTGCCAGCAGCGCAGGGGCAGCGGGAAATCAGCCCCAGCATTTT.